This T cell receptor (beta chain) was sequenced during a study of cytomegalovirus exposure and HLA in healthy donors. Primers included in the PCR were 60 Vbeta and 13 Jbeta primers. Here immunoSEQ multiplex PCR was the method, and the copy in TCRdb shows in-frame clones only, minus some. This sample contains roughly 100,000 clones. The CDR3 is made up of 16 amino acids. V lost 0 bases, J lost 3 bases, and 12 bases lay in between. The germline CDR1 and CDR2 sequences are GTSNPN and SVGIG (reference sequence). The clonotype was recovered from a middle-aged man in good health and CMV-seropositive. The chain has TRBV30 and TRBJ2-6; tentative D call: TRBD1 (6 bases). Sequences were obtained from PBMCs. The CDR3 spells CAWSVYRVRGANVLTF. The CDR3 DNA follows: TGTGCCTGGAGTGTCTACAGGGTCCGTGGGGCCAACGTCCTGACTTTC.